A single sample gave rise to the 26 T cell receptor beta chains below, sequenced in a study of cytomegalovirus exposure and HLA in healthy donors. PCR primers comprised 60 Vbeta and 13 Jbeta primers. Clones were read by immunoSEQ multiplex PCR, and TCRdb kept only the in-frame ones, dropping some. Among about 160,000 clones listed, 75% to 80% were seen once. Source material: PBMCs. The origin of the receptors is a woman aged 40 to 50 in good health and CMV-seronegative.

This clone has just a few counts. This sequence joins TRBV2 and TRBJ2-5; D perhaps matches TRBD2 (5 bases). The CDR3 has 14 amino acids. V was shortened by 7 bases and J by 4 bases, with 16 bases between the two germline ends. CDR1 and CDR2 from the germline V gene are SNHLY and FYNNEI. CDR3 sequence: CASKGLRTRETQYF. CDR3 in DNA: TGTGCCAGCAAAGGACTCAGAACCCGAGAGACCCAGTACTTC.

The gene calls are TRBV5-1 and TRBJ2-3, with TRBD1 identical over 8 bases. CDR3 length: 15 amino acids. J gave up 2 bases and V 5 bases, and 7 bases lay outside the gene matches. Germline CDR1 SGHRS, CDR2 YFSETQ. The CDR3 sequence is CASRIVGQVTDTQYF. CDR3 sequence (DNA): TGCGCCAGCAGGATAGTGGGACAGGTCACAGATACGCAGTATTTT.

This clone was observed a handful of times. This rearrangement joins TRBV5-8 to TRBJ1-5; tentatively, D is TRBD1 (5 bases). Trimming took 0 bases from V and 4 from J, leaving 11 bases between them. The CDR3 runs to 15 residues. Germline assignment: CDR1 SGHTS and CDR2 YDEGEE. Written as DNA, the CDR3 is TGTGCCAGCAGCTTGGAAGGGGTCAGTAATCAGCCCCAGCATTTT. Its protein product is CASSLEGVSNQPQHF.

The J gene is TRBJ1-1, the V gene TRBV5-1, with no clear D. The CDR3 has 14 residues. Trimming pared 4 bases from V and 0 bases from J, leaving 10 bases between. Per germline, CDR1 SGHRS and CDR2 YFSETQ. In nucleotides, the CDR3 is TGCGCCAGCAGCGCGTTATCCATGAACACTGAAGCTTTCTTT. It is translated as CASSALSMNTEAFF.

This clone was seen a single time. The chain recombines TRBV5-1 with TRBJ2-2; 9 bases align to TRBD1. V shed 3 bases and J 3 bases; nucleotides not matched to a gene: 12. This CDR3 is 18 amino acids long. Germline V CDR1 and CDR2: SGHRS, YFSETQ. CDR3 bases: TGCGCCAGCAGCTCAAACTCCTACAGGGGGCGATACACCGGGGAGCTGTTTTTT. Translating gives CASSSNSYRGRYTGELFF.

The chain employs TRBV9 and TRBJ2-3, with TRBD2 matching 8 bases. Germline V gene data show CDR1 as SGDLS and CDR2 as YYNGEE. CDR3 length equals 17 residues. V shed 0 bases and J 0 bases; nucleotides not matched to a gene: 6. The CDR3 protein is CASSVDPAGGSTDTQYF. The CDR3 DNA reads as TGTGCCAGCAGCGTAGATCCGGCGGGGGGCAGCACAGATACGCAGTATTTT.

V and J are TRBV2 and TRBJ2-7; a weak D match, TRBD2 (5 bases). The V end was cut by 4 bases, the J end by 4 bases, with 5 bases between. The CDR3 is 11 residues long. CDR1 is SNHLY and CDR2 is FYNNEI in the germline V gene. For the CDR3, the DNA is TGTGCCAGCAGTGGAGGGTACGAGCAGTACTTC. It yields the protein CASSGGYEQYF.

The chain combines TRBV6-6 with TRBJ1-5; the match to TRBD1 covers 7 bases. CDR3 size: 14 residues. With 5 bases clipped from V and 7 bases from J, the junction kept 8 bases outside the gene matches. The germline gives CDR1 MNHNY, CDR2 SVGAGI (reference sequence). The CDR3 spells CASSGLRGSQPQHF. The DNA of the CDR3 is TGTGCCAGCAGTGGCCTCAGGGGGTCCCAGCCCCAGCATTTT.

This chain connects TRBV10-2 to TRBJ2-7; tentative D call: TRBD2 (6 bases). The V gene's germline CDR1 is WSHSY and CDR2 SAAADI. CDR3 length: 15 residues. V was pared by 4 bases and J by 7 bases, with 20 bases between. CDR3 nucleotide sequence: TGCGCCAGCAGTGTGGCCGGGACTGGGGTGGGGGAGCAGTACTTC. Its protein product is CASSVAGTGVGEQYF.

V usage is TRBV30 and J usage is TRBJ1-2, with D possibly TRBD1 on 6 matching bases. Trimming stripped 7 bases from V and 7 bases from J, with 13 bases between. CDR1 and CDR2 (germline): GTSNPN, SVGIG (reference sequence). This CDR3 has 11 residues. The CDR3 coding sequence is TGTGCCTTCAGGGGCGACGGTGGCTACACCTTC. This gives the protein CAFRGDGGYTF. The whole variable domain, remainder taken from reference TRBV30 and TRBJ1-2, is SQTIHQWPATLVQPVGSPLSLECTVEGTSNPNLYWYRQAAGRGLQLLFYSVGIGQISSEVPQNLSASRPQDRQFILSSKKLLLSDSGFYLCAFRGDGGYTFGSGTRLTVV.

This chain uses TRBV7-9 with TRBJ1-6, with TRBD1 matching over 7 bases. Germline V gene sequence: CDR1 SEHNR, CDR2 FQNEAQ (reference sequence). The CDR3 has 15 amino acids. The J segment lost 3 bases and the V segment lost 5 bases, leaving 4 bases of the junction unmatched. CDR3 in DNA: TGTGCCAGCAGCGTTCAGGGGGTCTATAATTCACCCCTCCACTTT. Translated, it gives CASSVQGVYNSPLHF.

CDR3 DNA: TGTGCCAGCAGCTTCCCCCCGGGACAGGATAACACTGAAGCTTTCTTT. Its translation is CASSFPPGQDNTEAFF. The rearrangement uses TRBV5-4 and TRBJ1-1, with 8 bases matching TRBD1. The CDR3 runs 16 residues. Germline-derived CDR1 and CDR2 are SGHNT and YYREEE (reference sequence). The V and J ends lost 2 bases and 2 bases, in that order; junction bases with no gene match: 8.

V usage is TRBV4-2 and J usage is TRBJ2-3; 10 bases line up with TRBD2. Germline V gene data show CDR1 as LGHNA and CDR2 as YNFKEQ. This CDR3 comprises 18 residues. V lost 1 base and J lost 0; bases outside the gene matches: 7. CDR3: CASSQVSGGDPSTDTQYF. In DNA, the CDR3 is TGTGCCAGCAGCCAAGTGAGCGGGGGGGACCCAAGCACAGATACGCAGTATTTT.

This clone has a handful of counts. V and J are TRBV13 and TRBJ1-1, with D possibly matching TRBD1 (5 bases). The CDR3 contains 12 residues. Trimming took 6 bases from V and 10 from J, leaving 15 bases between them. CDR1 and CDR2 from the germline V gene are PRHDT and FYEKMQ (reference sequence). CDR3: CASSPSLQGAFF. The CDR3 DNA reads TGTGCCAGCAGTCCCTCCCTTCAGGGAGCTTTCTTT.

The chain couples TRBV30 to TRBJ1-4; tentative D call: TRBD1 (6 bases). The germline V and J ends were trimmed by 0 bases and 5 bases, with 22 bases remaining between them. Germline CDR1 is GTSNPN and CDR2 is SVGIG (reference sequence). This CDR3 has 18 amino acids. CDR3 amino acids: CAWSVPPVGQGTNEKLFF. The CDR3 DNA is TGTGCCTGGAGTGTACCCCCCGTGGGGCAGGGGACAAATGAAAAACTGTTTTTT.

The CDR3: CASSQSAGRASEQFF. CDR3 bases: TGTGCCAGCAGCCAATCGGCAGGCAGGGCAAGTGAGCAGTTCTTC. The V call is TRBV16, the J call TRBJ2-1; D is possibly TRBD1 (5 bases). The CDR3 runs to 15 residues. Germline CDR1 and CDR2: KGHSY and FQNENV. Trimming stripped 0 bases from V and 9 bases from J, with 15 bases between.

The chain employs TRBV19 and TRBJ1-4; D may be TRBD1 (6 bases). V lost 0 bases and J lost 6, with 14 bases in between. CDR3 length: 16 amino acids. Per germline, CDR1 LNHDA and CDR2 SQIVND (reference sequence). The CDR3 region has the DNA TGTGCCAGTAGTATAGATTTACAGGGTGGTCATGAAAAACTGTTTTTT. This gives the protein CASSIDLQGGHEKLFF.

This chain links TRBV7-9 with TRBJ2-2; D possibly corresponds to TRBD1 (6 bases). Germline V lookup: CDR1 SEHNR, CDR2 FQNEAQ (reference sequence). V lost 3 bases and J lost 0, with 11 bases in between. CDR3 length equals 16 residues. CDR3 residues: CASSFLGTTNTGELFF. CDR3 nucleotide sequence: TGTGCCAGCAGCTTCCTTGGGACAACGAACACCGGGGAGCTGTTTTTT.

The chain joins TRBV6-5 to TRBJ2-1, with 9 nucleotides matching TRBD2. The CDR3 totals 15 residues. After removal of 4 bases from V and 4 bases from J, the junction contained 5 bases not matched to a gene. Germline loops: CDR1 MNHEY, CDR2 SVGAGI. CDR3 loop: CASSLSSGAYNEQFF. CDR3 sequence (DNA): TGTGCCAGCAGTTTATCTAGCGGGGCTTACAATGAGCAGTTCTTC.

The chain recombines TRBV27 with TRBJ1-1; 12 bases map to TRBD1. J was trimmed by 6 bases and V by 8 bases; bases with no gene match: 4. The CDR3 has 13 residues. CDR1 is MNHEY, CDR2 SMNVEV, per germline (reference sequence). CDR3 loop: CASGGQGAPEAFF. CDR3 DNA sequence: TGTGCCAGCGGGGGACAGGGGGCCCCTGAAGCTTTCTTT.

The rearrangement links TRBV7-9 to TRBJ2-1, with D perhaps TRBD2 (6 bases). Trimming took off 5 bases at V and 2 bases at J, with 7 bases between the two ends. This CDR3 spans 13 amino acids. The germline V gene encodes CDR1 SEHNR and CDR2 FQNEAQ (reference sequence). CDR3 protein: CASSPSAYNEQFF. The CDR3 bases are TGTGCCAGCAGCCCTAGCGCCTACAATGAGCAGTTCTTC.

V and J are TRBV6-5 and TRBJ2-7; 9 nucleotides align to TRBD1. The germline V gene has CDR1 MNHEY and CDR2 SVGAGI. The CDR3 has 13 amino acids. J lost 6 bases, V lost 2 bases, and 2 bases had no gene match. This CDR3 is CASSYGTGTEQYF. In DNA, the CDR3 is TGTGCCAGCAGTTACGGGACAGGGACCGAGCAGTACTTC.

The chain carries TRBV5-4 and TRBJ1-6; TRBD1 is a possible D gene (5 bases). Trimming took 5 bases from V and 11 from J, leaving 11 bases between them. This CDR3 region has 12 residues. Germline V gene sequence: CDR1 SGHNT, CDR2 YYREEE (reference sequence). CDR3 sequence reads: CASSGARTPLHF. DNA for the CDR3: TGTGCCAGCAGTGGGGCGAGGACACCCCTCCACTTT.

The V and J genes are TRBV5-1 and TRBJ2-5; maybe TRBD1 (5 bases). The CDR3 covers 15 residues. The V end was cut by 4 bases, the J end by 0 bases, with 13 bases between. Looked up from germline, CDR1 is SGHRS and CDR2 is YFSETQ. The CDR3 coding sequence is TGCGCCAGCAGCCCGCAAGGACAAAACCAAGAGACCCAGTACTTC. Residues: CASSPQGQNQETQYF.

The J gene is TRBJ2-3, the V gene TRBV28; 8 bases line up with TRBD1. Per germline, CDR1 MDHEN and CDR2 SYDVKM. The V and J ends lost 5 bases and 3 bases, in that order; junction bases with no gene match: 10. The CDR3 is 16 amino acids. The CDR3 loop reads CASSLPTGEWTDTQYF. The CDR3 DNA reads TGTGCCAGCAGTCTACCGACAGGGGAATGGACAGATACGCAGTATTTT.

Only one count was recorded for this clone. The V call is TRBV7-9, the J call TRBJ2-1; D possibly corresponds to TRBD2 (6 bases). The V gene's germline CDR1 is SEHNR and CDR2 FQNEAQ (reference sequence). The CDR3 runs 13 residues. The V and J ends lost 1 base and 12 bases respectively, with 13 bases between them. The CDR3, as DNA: TGTGCCAGCAGCTTAGGGAGCGGGCTGGGGCAGTTCTTC. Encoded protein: CASSLGSGLGQFF.